This T cell receptor (beta chain) was captured in a study of CD8+ T cells in alopecia areata. Extracted RNA was reverse transcribed, and the resulting cDNA served as sequencing template. TCRdb's copy holds only in-frame clones and misses some; the assay was immunoSEQ multiplex PCR. The repertoire consists of some 170,000 clones, with roughly 66% occurring once and the leading ten covering 10% to 12%. This CDR3 spans 18 amino acids. Germline CDR1 reads SQVTM; CDR2 reads ANQGSEA. The V segment lost 3 bases and the J segment 3 bases; nucleotides outside the gene matches: 14. The rearrangement uses TRBV29-1 and TRBJ2-3, with TRBD1 matching 11 bases. The receptor was derived from a human donor with alopecia areata. The material was CD8+ T cells sorted from blood, obtained at week 0. The CDR3 DNA reads TGCAGCGTTGAGGCCTCCCCGGGACAGGGGGTGGATACAGATACGCAGTATTTT. Amino acids: CSVEASPGQGVDTDTQYF.